What follows is one TCR beta chain and its context. Given a much more abundant clone one base away, this may be a read error. The entry originates in a study of glioma-infiltrating T cells. This CDR3 contains 13 residues. The germline V gene encodes CDR1 SQVTM and CDR2 ANQGSEA. Amplification of TCR alpha and beta CDR3 regions from RNA used iRepertoire nested multiplex PCR. TCRdb reprocessed the multiplex PCR reads via MiXCR and lists one record per CDR3 protein. The sample includes 95,000 to 150,000 distinct CDR3 sequences, more than 20% of them seen just once. Sequenced sample: glioma tissue, nonneoplastic brain tissue, or PBMCs (not recorded which). The TCR originated in a human donor with low-grade glioma or glioblastoma, undergoing nonglioma brain surgery, or in good health (not recorded which). V gene TRBV29-1 combines with J gene TRBJ2-1; maybe TRBD2 (6 bases). The chain's CDR3 is CIAGSGWRNEQFF. Written as DNA, the CDR3 is TGCATCGCCGGGAGCGGGTGGAGAAATGAGCAGTTCTTC.